One and the same sample provided the 8 T cell receptor beta chains below, sequenced in a study of siplizumab effects on memory and regulatory T cells. Using immunoSEQ multiplex PCR, the repertoire was profiled, and TCRdb retains in-frame clones only, with some absent. The sample includes 85,000 to 130,000 clones, under 95% of them seen just once. Sequencing input: Tregs sorted from blood. These receptors all come from a human donor in good health.

The rearrangement joins TRBV5-1 to TRBJ1-2, with 7 bases lining up with TRBD1. This CDR3 has 14 amino acids. The junction had 2 bases not matched to a gene; V was cut back by 0 bases and J by 3 bases. Germline V lookup: CDR1 SGHRS, CDR2 YFSETQ. In DNA form, the CDR3 reads TGCGCCAGCAGCTTGGGACAGGGAGACTATGGCTACACCTTC. Its translation is CASSLGQGDYGYTF.

The genes are TRBV7-9 and TRBJ2-6; no firm D call. Trimming removed 1 base at V and 0 bases at J, with 7 bases between. This CDR3 region has 16 residues. CDR1 SEHNR and CDR2 FQNEAQ come from the germline V gene (reference sequence). The CDR3 sequence is CASSLDSNSGANVLTF. In DNA, the CDR3 is TGTGCCAGCAGCTTAGACAGCAACTCTGGGGCCAACGTCCTGACTTTC.

The chain carries TRBV21-1 and TRBJ1-5; the table's D call, TRBD1, has no DNA check behind it. TRBV21-1 is classified as a pseudogene. The CDR3 contains 19 residues. The CDR3 coding sequence is TGTGCCAGCAGCAAAGCGGTCAGGGGTCGATTTTGGGGCAATCAGCCCCAGCATTTT. Amino acid sequence: CASSKAVRGRFWGNQPQHF.

The chain links TRBV6-1 to TRBJ1-1, with D possibly being TRBD1 (5 bases). V dropped 4 bases and J dropped 0 bases, with 9 bases sitting between them. Germline CDR1 MNHNS, CDR2 SASEGT. The CDR3 is 14 amino acids. Here the CDR3 DNA reads TGTGCCAGCAGTGGGGGGATTATGAACACTGAAGCTTTCTTT. Protein sequence: CASSGGIMNTEAFF.

The rearrangement joins TRBV6-5 to TRBJ1-4, with 8 bases aligning to TRBD1. The V gene's germline CDR1 is MNHEY and CDR2 SVGAGI. The CDR3 sequence is 14 residues long. Trimming at V came to 6 bases and at J to 2 bases, leaving 2 bases not matched to a gene. The chain's CDR3 is CASRRQGTNEKLFF. The DNA for the CDR3 is TGTGCCAGCAGACGACAGGGGACTAATGAAAAACTGTTTTTT.

This chain links TRBV5-1 with TRBJ2-7; D perhaps matches TRBD2 (5 bases). Germline lookup yields CDR1 SGHRS and CDR2 YFSETQ. This CDR3 has 15 amino acids. The ends were cut back, 0 bases at V and 2 bases at J, with 12 bases in the middle. Here the CDR3 DNA reads TGCGCCAGCAGCTTGGCTCTAGCAGCAACCTACGAGCAGTACTTC. This codes for CASSLALAATYEQYF. Full variable domain (outside the CDR3, taken from reference TRBV5-1 and TRBJ2-7): KAGVTQTPRYLIKTRGQQVTLSCSPISGHRSVSWYQQTPGQGLQFLFEYFSETQRNKGNFPGRFSGRQFSNSRSEMNVSTLELGDSALYLCASSLALAATYEQYFGPGTRLTVT.

The chain employs TRBV4-1 and TRBJ2-1, with no clear D. The CDR3 has 13 residues. The ends were cut back, 2 bases at V and 7 bases at J, with 9 bases in the middle. Germline CDR1 and CDR2: MGHRA and YSYEKL. The DNA of the CDR3 is TGCGCCAGCAGCCAATCTCCCTGGAATGAGCAGTTCTTC. Its translation is CASSQSPWNEQFF.

V and J are TRBV4-1 and TRBJ2-5; the D is unclear. The CDR3 contains 15 residues. V was trimmed by 0 bases and J by 5 bases, leaving 13 bases between them. Per the germline V gene, CDR1 is MGHRA and CDR2 is YSYEKL. CDR3 sequence: CASSQDRPVQETQYF. The DNA of the CDR3 is TGCGCCAGCAGCCAAGACCGACCCGTGCAGGAGACCCAGTACTTC.